This T cell receptor (beta chain) was retrieved from a study of tumor and adjacent non-tumor tissue in lung cancer. Study-wide background: Histology: around 13 adenocarcinoma, a couple of squamous cell carcinoma, 1 small cell lung cancer. Study-level points and caveats: Tumor tissue had significantly higher TCR diversity than normal lung. Top 100 clones took a larger repertoire share in normal lung.

Germline-derived CDR1 and CDR2 are MGHRA and YSYEKL. V lost 1 base and J lost 7; bases outside the gene matches: 6. The CDR3 length is 14 residues. A modified ARM-PCR protocol with three rounds of nested PCR amplified TCRbeta. TCRdb itself ran the multiplex PCR reads through MiXCR, one entry per CDR3 protein. This sample has some 200,000 distinct CDR3 sequences; over 55% occur once, and the top ten carry under 30%. A note on this clonotype: Its antigen is as yet unknown.

The template was RNA from unsorted bulk tissue. The sequence came from a man in his 60s with non-small cell lung cancer. The rearrangement joins TRBV4-1 to TRBJ2-5; TRBD2 matches at 7 bases. Sequencing was done on a sample of lung tumor tissue. The CDR3 DNA is TGCGCCAGCAGCCAAGCAACGGGGGAGGGGACCCAGTACTTC. Its translation: CASSQATGEGTQYF.